This TCR beta chain was found in a study of T cell responses to AZD1222 COVID-19 vaccine. A word on this clone: Its specificity is not known.

This table comes from immunoSEQ multiplex PCR, and its TCRdb copy is limited to in-frame clones, with some not included. The sample includes over 100,000 clones, 70% to 90% of them seen just once. Overall study results and limits: Spike-specific TCR breadth and depth grew following two AZD1222 doses. Seropositive AZD1222 recipients at baseline numbered only 5 or 6. Scientists sampled the repertoires only once the peak T cell response had passed.

The germline V gene has CDR1 MDHEN and CDR2 SYDVKM. There are 14 residues in the CDR3. Trimming took off 2 bases at V and 1 base at J, with 6 bases between the two ends. V usage is TRBV28 and J usage is TRBJ2-1; D not resolved. Material: peripheral blood, obtained on day 0 of AZD1222 vaccination. This sequence originates from an adult in good health. The CDR3 loop is CASSLLHSYNEQFF. The CDR3 DNA reads TGTGCCAGCAGTTTACTCCATTCCTACAATGAGCAGTTCTTC.